Following are 31 T cell receptor beta chains from one sample sequenced in a study of vaccination effects on CD4 cells after COVID-19. Data came from immunoSEQ multiplex PCR; TCRdb stores just in-frame clones and leaves some out. The sample lists about 22,000 clones; roughly two thirds were seen once. Peptide-pool stimulation followed by sequencing identified expanded antigen-specific CD4+ clonotypes in the ViraFEST assay. Upon completion of under eleven days in culture, CD4+ T cells were isolated. The healthy vaccine recipients, who had no prior SARS-CoV-2 infection, showed negative nucleocapsid antibodies. Their specific antigens are unknown. Material: CD4+ T cells from PBMCs cultured with HCoV-NL63 spike peptides, obtained before COVID-19 vaccination. The receptor source for this set is a human donor who received a COVID-19 vaccine.

J is TRBJ1-1 and V is TRBV9, with 7 bases that match TRBD1. The J segment lost 3 bases and the V segment lost 4 bases, leaving 6 bases of the junction unmatched. Germline V CDR1 and CDR2: SGDLS, YYNGEE. The CDR3 contains 14 residues. CDR3 bases: TGTGCCAGCAGCCAGGGGGGATGGGACACTGAAGCTTTCTTT. Translated, it gives CASSQGGWDTEAFF. The whole variable domain, filled in from reference TRBV9 and TRBJ1-1, reads DSGVTQTPKHLITATGQRVTLRCSPRSGDLSVYWYQQSLDQGLQFLIQYYNGEERAKGNILERFSAQQFPDLHSELNLSSLELGDSALYFCASSQGGWDTEAFFGQGTRLTVV.

The chain combines TRBV7-3 with TRBJ2-4; TRBD1 matches at 10 bases. Trimming cost V 5 bases and J 1 base; bases outside gene matches: 5. Germline V gene data show CDR1 as SGHTA and CDR2 as FQGTGA. The CDR3 is made up of 16 amino acids. The CDR3 spells CASSPTGGGAKNIQYF. Written as DNA, the CDR3 is TGTGCCAGCAGCCCGACAGGGGGCGGCGCCAAAAACATTCAGTACTTC.

V and J are TRBV6-1 and TRBJ2-1, with D perhaps given as TRBD1 or TRBD2 (5 bases each). Germline loops: CDR1 MNHNS, CDR2 SASEGT. V lost 2 bases and J 6 bases, leaving 14 bases between the germline ends. This CDR3 is built from 15 residues. The CDR3 DNA follows: TGTGCCAGCAGTGAAAAGGGCAGGGCGGGCAATGAGCAGTTCTTC. Amino acid sequence: CASSEKGRAGNEQFF.

This clone was recorded once. CDR3 in DNA: TGTGCCAGCAGTCCGGCCCTCGGTTCAAGATCGGGGACCCAGTACTTC. It is translated as CASSPALGSRSGTQYF. This chain connects TRBV6-6 to TRBJ2-5, with D uncertain. This CDR3 spans 16 amino acids. Trimming took off 5 bases at V and 7 bases at J, with 23 bases between the two ends. CDR1 is MNHNY and CDR2 is SVGAGI in the germline V gene (reference sequence).

The chain joins TRBV28 to TRBJ2-1; possibly TRBD1 for D (6 bases). Trimming removed 6 bases from V and 5 bases from J, with 17 bases in between. Per the germline V gene, CDR1 is MDHEN and CDR2 is SYDVKM. The CDR3 covers 15 residues. The CDR3 DNA reads as TGTGCCAGCAGCCCAATGGGACATAGGGACAATGAGCAGTTCTTC. This translates into CASSPMGHRDNEQFF.

The chain is built from TRBV7-8 and TRBJ1-5; D gene unclear. Germline V gives CDR1 SGHVS, CDR2 FQNEAQ. With 11 bases removed from V and 1 base from J, the gap between germline ends came to 12 bases. This CDR3 contains 13 residues. CDR3 protein: CAAGGESNQPQHF. The DNA of the CDR3 is TGTGCCGCCGGCGGGGAGAGCAATCAGCCCCAGCATTTT.

The chain uses TRBV7-9 and TRBJ1-4, with D maybe TRBD1 (5 bases). With 5 bases removed from V and 5 bases from J, the gap between germline ends came to 15 bases. The CDR3 spans 15 residues. The germline V gene has CDR1 SEHNR and CDR2 FQNEAQ (reference sequence). The DNA for the CDR3 is TGTGCCAGCAGCCCTGATGGGGGGTACAATGAAAAACTGTTTTTT. Its translation: CASSPDGGYNEKLFF.

This clone was picked up a small number of times. The rearrangement links TRBV30 to TRBJ1-2; D is possibly TRBD1 (6 bases). This CDR3 is 14 amino acids long. Germline V gives CDR1 GTSNPN, CDR2 SVGIG (reference sequence). V shed 5 bases and J shed 0 bases, with 13 bases lying between them. CDR3 nucleotides: TGTGCCTGGGGCCGGGACATAGCTAACTATGGCTACACCTTC. Its translation: CAWGRDIANYGYTF.

There are a few counts of this clone. The chain links TRBV7-9 to TRBJ2-7; D unclear. V lost 4 bases to trimming and J lost 3 bases, with 7 bases between them. Germline CDR1 SEHNR, CDR2 FQNEAQ (reference sequence). The CDR3 spans 12 residues. The CDR3 region is CASSSLGYEQYF. The CDR3, as DNA: TGTGCCAGCAGCTCGCTAGGCTACGAGCAGTACTTC.

The rearrangement joins TRBV2 to TRBJ1-2; tentative D call: TRBD1 (5 bases). Germline CDR1 SNHLY, CDR2 FYNNEI. The CDR3 runs to 14 residues. Trimming removed 7 bases from V and 4 bases from J, with 16 bases in between. CDR3 sequence (DNA): TGTGCCAGCACCGGTGGGGCGCGTAGCTATGGCTACACCTTC. This encodes CASTGGARSYGYTF.

This clone occurred a few times. The CDR3, as DNA: TGTGCCAGCAGTTACTCGGTTAGAAATCGTGAGCAGTTCTTC. It encodes CASSYSVRNREQFF. The genes are TRBV6-6 and TRBJ2-1; D gene ambiguous. V lost 0 bases and J 9 bases, leaving 12 bases between the germline ends. Germline V gene data show CDR1 as MNHNY and CDR2 as SVGAGI (reference sequence). The CDR3 spans 14 residues.

V usage is TRBV7-9 and J usage is TRBJ1-2; 8 bases align to TRBD1. Trimming at V came to 6 bases and at J to 6 bases, leaving 9 bases not matched to a gene. From germline, CDR1 is SEHNR and CDR2 FQNEAQ (reference sequence). This CDR3 spans 14 amino acids. This CDR3 is CASRPVDRGNGYTF. The CDR3 DNA follows: TGTGCCAGCAGACCCGTAGACAGGGGAAATGGCTACACCTTC.

The V and J genes are TRBV5-6 and TRBJ1-1, with D uncertain. Germline V gene lookup returns CDR1 SGHDT and CDR2 YYEEEE. The CDR3 sequence is 16 residues long. Trimming removed 0 bases from V and 0 bases from J, with 12 bases in between. In DNA, the CDR3 is TGTGCCAGCAGCTTGGCCGTCAAGATGATGAACACTGAAGCTTTCTTT. As protein: CASSLAVKMMNTEAFF.

This chain uses TRBV3-1 (or the pseudogene TRBV3-2) with TRBJ2-3; 8 bases map to TRBD2. The CDR3 loop spans 14 amino acids. V shed 5 bases and J 7 bases; nucleotides not matched to a gene: 8. The germline gives CDR1 LGHDT, CDR2 YNNKEL (reference sequence). This CDR3 reads CASSSGTRWYTQYF. The CDR3 DNA follows: TGTGCCAGCAGCTCAGGGACTAGATGGTATACGCAGTATTTT.

The chain has TRBV30 and TRBJ1-3, with unresolved D. The CDR3 has 13 amino acids. Germline V gene data show CDR1 as GTSNPN and CDR2 as SVGIG (reference sequence). Trimming stripped 7 bases from V and 1 base from J, with 11 bases between. The CDR3 spells CASGGGSGNTIYF. DNA for the CDR3: TGTGCCTCAGGCGGTGGGTCTGGAAACACCATATATTTT.

In DNA, the CDR3 is TGTGCCAGCAGTTCGTTGTCTTTCGGGAGTTACGAGCAGTACTTC. Its protein is CASSSLSFGSYEQYF. J is TRBJ2-7 and V is TRBV27, with D perhaps TRBD2 (6 bases). The CDR3 runs to 15 residues. Trimming pared 4 bases from V and 4 bases from J, leaving 17 bases between. Germline CDR1 MNHEY, CDR2 SMNVEV (reference sequence).

This clone was seen more than once but under ten times. This rearrangement joins TRBV18 to TRBJ2-1; 8 nucleotides align to TRBD1. The germline gives CDR1 KGHSH, CDR2 LQKENI. The CDR3 sequence is 14 residues long. V lost 4 bases to trimming and J lost 7 bases; unmatched junction nucleotides: 6. CDR3 in amino acids: CASSLQGARNEQFF. The CDR3 region has the DNA TGTGCCAGCTCACTCCAGGGGGCTCGGAATGAGCAGTTCTTC.

Of note for this clone: At the DNA level, this CDR3 is encoded by other sequences in the same sample as well. The chain carries TRBV10-3 and TRBJ1-5; 7 bases fit TRBD1. CDR1 and CDR2 (germline): ENHRY, SYGVKD. After removal of 5 bases from V and 1 base from J, the junction contained 5 bases not matched to a gene. The CDR3 sequence is 15 residues long. In nucleotides, the CDR3 is TGTGCCATCAGTACCGGGACAGAGAGCAATCAGCCCCAGCATTTT. It specifies CAISTGTESNQPQHF.

This clone was observed a single time. The V and J genes are TRBV11-2 and TRBJ2-1, with D perhaps being TRBD1 or TRBD2 (5 bases each). This CDR3 is built from 15 residues. V shed 1 base and J shed 0 bases, with 7 bases lying between them. Germline V gene lookup returns CDR1 SGHAT and CDR2 FQNNGV. The CDR3 sequence: CASSLGGSSYNEQFF. The DNA of the CDR3 is TGTGCCAGCAGCTTAGGGGGGAGCTCCTACAATGAGCAGTTCTTC.

This chain connects TRBV6-5 to TRBJ1-3; TRBD1 might be the D (5 bases). The CDR3 is 14 residues long. In germline, CDR1 is MNHEY, CDR2 SVGAGI. With 6 bases removed from V and 4 bases from J, the gap between germline ends came to 13 bases. CDR3 in amino acids: CASRIPGSGNTIYF. The CDR3 region has the DNA TGTGCCAGCAGAATCCCAGGGTCAGGAAACACCATATATTTT.

The chain joins TRBV19 to TRBJ1-1, with D hard to call. The CDR3 extends over 14 amino acids. Germline loops: CDR1 LNHDA, CDR2 SQIVND (reference sequence). V lost 1 base to trimming and J lost 0 bases, with 6 bases between them. The CDR3 DNA reads TGTGCCAGTAGTATAGGGACGGTGAACACTGAAGCTTTCTTT. This encodes CASSIGTVNTEAFF.

The rearrangement uses TRBV15 and TRBJ1-5; 7 nucleotides match TRBD1. From germline, CDR1 is LNHNV and CDR2 YYDKDF (reference sequence). V shed 0 bases and J 4 bases; nucleotides not matched to a gene: 6. The CDR3 is 16 amino acids. CDR3 amino acids: CATSRDLAGGNQPQHF. The CDR3 DNA sequence: TGTGCCACCAGCAGAGATCTGGCAGGGGGGAATCAGCCCCAGCATTTT.

The V call is TRBV27, the J call TRBJ1-5; D might be TRBD1 (6 bases). Trimming cost V 6 bases and J 3 bases, with 9 bases left between them. There are 13 residues in the CDR3. The V gene's germline CDR1 is MNHEY and CDR2 SMNVEV (reference sequence). CDR3 bases: TGTGCCAGCAGCAGGACAGACAATCAGCCCCAGCATTTT. Translated, it gives CASSRTDNQPQHF.

This chain joins TRBV30 and TRBJ1-3, with 7 nucleotides matching TRBD1. Germline-derived CDR1 and CDR2 are GTSNPN and SVGIG (reference sequence). With V trimmed by 2 bases and J by 4 bases, 8 bases remained unmatched. This CDR3 comprises 15 residues. CDR3 region: CAWSNIQGFGNTIYF. The DNA of the CDR3 is TGTGCCTGGAGTAATATACAGGGGTTCGGAAACACCATATATTTT.

J is TRBJ2-7 and V is TRBV5-1; 9 bases agree with TRBD1. J was trimmed by 4 bases and V by 4 bases; bases with no gene match: 9. The length of the CDR3 is 15 residues. Germline assignment: CDR1 SGHRS and CDR2 YFSETQ. CDR3 region: CASSVPQGAGYEQYF. CDR3 DNA: TGCGCCAGCAGCGTACCACAGGGGGCAGGATACGAGCAGTACTTC.

V gene TRBV12-5 combines with J gene TRBJ2-7; no clear D gene. Germline CDR1 reads LGHNT; CDR2 reads FRNRAP. Trimming removed 2 bases at V and 2 bases at J, with 7 bases between. The CDR3 length is 13 residues. CDR3 sequence (DNA): TGTGCTAGTGGTTTGATGGCAGCCTACGAGCAGTACTTC. Its translation is CASGLMAAYEQYF.

This clone was detected a few times. V and J are TRBV6-5 and TRBJ1-2; 8 bases fit TRBD1. CDR3 length equals 13 residues. The junction had 5 bases not matched to a gene; V was cut back by 6 bases and J by 5 bases. Germline V gives CDR1 MNHEY, CDR2 SVGAGI. CDR3 region: CASRAGQGYGYTF. For the CDR3, the DNA is TGTGCCAGCAGAGCCGGACAGGGATATGGCTACACCTTC.

The chain is built from TRBV10-3 and TRBJ1-2, with TRBD1 matching 9 bases. This CDR3 has 15 residues. Germline CDR1 reads ENHRY; CDR2 reads SYGVKD. V trimming: 4 bases; J trimming: 7 bases; junction bases outside the gene matches: 10. The CDR3 nucleotides read TGTGCCATCAGTGGACTTACAGGGGGCTTAGGTGGCTACACCTTC. Translated, it gives CAISGLTGGLGGYTF.

CDR3 loop: CASSYSGGEAFF. In nucleotides, the CDR3 is TGTGCCAGCAGTTACTCTGGGGGGGAAGCTTTCTTT. This chain connects TRBV6-5 to TRBJ1-1; maybe TRBD1 (5 bases). This CDR3 has 12 residues. The V gene's germline CDR1 is MNHEY and CDR2 SVGAGI. V dropped 0 bases and J dropped 8 bases, with 7 bases sitting between them.

The chain employs TRBV5-1 and TRBJ1-1, with TRBD1 as a possible D gene (5 bases). The CDR3 has 14 residues. V was trimmed by 0 bases and J by 4 bases, leaving 10 bases between them. Germline-derived CDR1 and CDR2 are SGHRS and YFSETQ. CDR3 amino acids: CASSLEGLRTEAFF. The CDR3 DNA reads as TGCGCCAGCAGCTTGGAGGGGCTTCGCACTGAAGCTTTCTTT.

There are a few counts of this clone. The chain links TRBV7-9 to TRBJ1-6; 11 nucleotides match TRBD1. Trimming took 5 bases from V and 3 from J; bases not matched to a gene: 9. The length of the CDR3 is 18 residues. Germline-derived CDR1 and CDR2 are SEHNR and FQNEAQ (reference sequence). As DNA, the CDR3 is TGTGCCAGCAGCCGACGGACAGGGGGCCCTCTCTATAATTCACCCCTCCACTTT. The encoded protein is CASSRRTGGPLYNSPLHF.